This T cell receptor (beta chain) was captured by sequencing in a study of cytomegalovirus exposure and HLA in healthy donors. V lost 2 bases and J lost 2, with 12 bases in between. The CDR3 spans 15 residues. The germline V gene has CDR1 MNHEY and CDR2 SVGAGI. PCR primers comprised 60 Vbeta and 13 Jbeta primers. Only in-frame clones appear in the TCRdb table, and some are missing; sequencing was by immunoSEQ multiplex PCR. Of 100,000 or so clones listed, 80% are singletons. The receptor was derived from a man aged 18 to 30 in good health and CMV-seronegative. V usage is TRBV6-5 and J usage is TRBJ1-1; weak D call: TRBD1 (6 bases). Sequences were obtained from PBMCs. CDR3 sequence reads: CASSYGGQINTEAFF. CDR3 bases: TGTGCCAGCAGTTACGGGGGCCAGATCAACACTGAAGCTTTCTTT.